These T cell receptor beta chains were read from a single sample in a study of CD8 T cells in Susac syndrome. TCRdb recomputed calls from the immunoSEQ multiplex PCR reads with MiXCR, one row per CDR3 protein. The repertoire holds approximately 280,000 distinct CDR3 sequences, with more than 75% as singletons. The specimen was CD8+ T cells from PBMCs. All receptors derive from a human donor with multiple sclerosis. Both conserved end residues are part of each CDR3. A D gene is named only where the DNA matches it firmly. Size values are once, few and many counts, or a class for expanded clones, and some rows have none.

TRBD1	TRBV5-1	TRBJ2-7	-	CASRETGDGPYEQYF	TGCGCCAGCAGAGAGACAGGGGATGGGCCCTACGAGCAGTACTTC
-	TRBV20-1	TRBJ2-4	once	CSARDQGTRSWGAKNIQYF	TGCAGTGCTAGAGATCAGGGTACTAGGTCCTGGGGAGCCAAAAACATTCAGTACTTC
-	TRBV19	TRBJ2-5	-	CASRDTQSEQETQYF	TGTGCCAGTCGGGACACCCAATCGGAACAAGAGACCCAGTACTTC
-	TRBV3-1	TRBJ1-3	-	CASSQDRGGGNTIYF	TGTGCCAGCAGCCAAGACAGGGGAGGAGGAAACACCATATATTTT
-	TRBV12-3/TRBV12-4	TRBJ2-5	-	CASTTYQETQYF	TGTGCCAGTACCACGTACCAAGAGACCCAGTACTTC
TRBD2	TRBV29-1	TRBJ2-5	-	CSVGGGRETQYF	TGCAGCGTTGGGGGAGGGCGAGAGACCCAGTACTTC
-	TRBV30	TRBJ2-2	few	CAWSVPGELFF	TGTGCCTGGAGTGTGCCCGGGGAGCTGTTTTTT
-	TRBV25-1	TRBJ2-7	few	CASSGVEQYF	TGTGCCAGCAGTGGGGTCGAGCAGTACTTC
-	TRBV27	TRBJ1-2	-	CASGPGPRGYTF	TGTGCCAGCGGCCCGGGCCCACGGGGCTACACCTTC
TRBD2	TRBV7-2	TRBJ2-3	-	CASSQRPTSGDTDTQYF	TGTGCCAGCAGCCAACGACCGACTAGCGGAGACACAGATACGCAGTATTTT
-	TRBV2	TRBJ1-2	-	CASSGRPNYGYTF	TGTGCCAGCAGTGGCAGGCCGAACTATGGCTACACCTTC
TRBD2	TRBV9	TRBJ2-7	-	CASSGTSVYEQYF	TGTGCCAGCAGCGGGACTAGCGTCTACGAGCAGTACTTC
-	TRBV6-1	TRBJ1-2	-	CASSLGGWDYGYTF	TGTGCCAGCAGCCTAGGTGGTTGGGACTATGGCTACACCTTC
-	TRBV19	TRBJ1-2	-	CASSTGRDYGYTF	TGTGCCAGTAGTACGGGACGGGACTATGGCTACACCTTC
TRBD2	TRBV13	TRBJ2-4	-	CASSWRAGDAIAKNIQYF	TGTGCCAGCAGCTGGCGGGCGGGAGACGCGATAGCCAAAAACATTCAGTACTTC
-	TRBV4-1	TRBJ2-1	-	CASSQGPGTYNEQFF	TGCGCCAGCAGCCAAGGTCCCGGCACCTACAATGAGCAGTTCTTC
-	TRBV27	TRBJ2-1	-	CASSLSTGNEQFF	TGTGCCAGCAGTTTATCAACAGGAAATGAGCAGTTCTTC
-	TRBV12-3/TRBV12-4	TRBJ1-5	-	CASMRAYSNQPQHF	TGTGCCAGCATGCGGGCTTATAGCAATCAGCCCCAGCATTTT
TRBD2	TRBV11-2	TRBJ2-1	-	CASSPRLAGDHEQFF	TGTGCCAGCAGCCCAAGACTAGCGGGAGACCACGAGCAGTTCTTC
TRBD1	TRBV15	TRBJ1-1	-	CATGTGWTAMNTEAFF	TGTGCCACCGGGACAGGATGGACAGCCATGAACACTGAAGCTTTCTTT
-	TRBV5-1	TRBJ2-2	-	CASSLRAEELFF	TGCGCCAGCAGCTTACGGGCCGAAGAGCTGTTTTTT
-	TRBV9	TRBJ2-3	-	CASSVEEWEDTQYF	TGTGCCAGCAGCGTAGAGGAGTGGGAAGATACGCAGTATTTT
TRBD2	TRBV27	TRBJ2-5	once	CASSPRVAGGAQYF	TGTGCCAGCAGCCCCCGGGTAGCGGGAGGGGCCCAGTACTTC
-	TRBV7-8	TRBJ2-3	few	CASSRSRGGSTDTQYF	TGTGCCAGCAGCCGTTCGAGGGGCGGGAGCACAGATACGCAGTATTTT
-	TRBV27	TRBJ1-1	-	CASSPRTATNTEAFF	TGTGCCAGCAGTCCGAGGACAGCAACGAACACTGAAGCTTTCTTT
-	TRBV7-2	TRBJ2-3	-	CASSLELIGSGTDTQYF	TGTGCCAGCAGCTTAGAATTAATCGGGAGTGGCACAGATACGCAGTATTTT
-	TRBV27	TRBJ2-3	-	CASSFYDSSTDTQYF	TGTGCCAGCAGTTTCTATGACAGCAGCACAGATACGCAGTATTTT
TRBD1	TRBV4-1	TRBJ2-7	-	CASGQGITYEQYF	TGCGCCAGTGGACAGGGAATAACCTACGAGCAGTACTTC
-	TRBV20-1	TRBJ1-3	few	CSARDLGAGNTIYF	TGCAGTGCTAGAGATTTGGGGGCCGGAAACACCATATATTTT
TRBD2	TRBV9	TRBJ2-7	-	CASSVGAAGAGGRYEQYF	TGTGCCAGCAGCGTAGGGGCCGCCGGCGCGGGAGGGAGGTACGAGCAGTACTTC
-	TRBV11-2	TRBJ2-1	-	CASSLRLGDLFNEQFF	TGTGCCAGCAGCTTACGACTGGGGGACCTCTTCAATGAGCAGTTCTTC
-	TRBV5-1	TRBJ2-1	-	CASSSRTYSTATRDEQFF	TGCGCCAGCAGCTCCCGTACCTATTCGACAGCCACAAGGGATGAGCAGTTCTTC
TRBD2	TRBV4-1	TRBJ2-7	-	CASSQYILAQLTYEQYF	TGCGCCAGCAGCCAATATATACTAGCGCAGTTAACCTACGAGCAGTACTTC
TRBD2	TRBV3-1	TRBJ2-3	-	CASSQVAGGRVDTQYF	TGTGCCAGCAGCCAAGTCGCCGGCGGGAGGGTTGATACGCAGTATTTT
TRBD2	TRBV20-1	TRBJ2-2	-	CSAGYPSTLAGVTGELFF	TGCAGTGCTGGATATCCCTCAACGCTAGCGGGAGTCACCGGGGAGCTGTTTTTT
-	TRBV7-8	TRBJ2-7	-	CASSPRGRYEQYF	TGTGCCAGCAGCCCCAGGGGCAGGTACGAGCAGTACTTC
TRBD1	TRBV9	TRBJ2-5	once	CASSGPTGGWRETQYF	TGTGCCAGCAGCGGACCGACAGGGGGCTGGCGAGAGACCCAGTACTTC
-	TRBV7-9	TRBJ2-7	-	CASSRPGATDSYEQYF	TGTGCCAGCAGCCGTCCGGGGGCGACCGACTCCTACGAGCAGTACTTC
-	TRBV10-3	TRBJ2-2	-	CTISERGSGELFF	TGTACCATCAGTGAAAGGGGTTCCGGGGAGCTGTTTTTT
-	TRBV2	TRBJ1-2	-	CASSEASIAARVGYTF	TGTGCCAGCAGTGAAGCATCTATCGCCGCCCGGGTCGGCTACACCTTC
TRBD2	TRBV7-2	TRBJ2-1	-	CASSMIAGGPNEQFF	TGTGCCAGCAGCATGATAGCGGGAGGGCCGAATGAGCAGTTCTTC
-	TRBV19	TRBJ2-6	-	CATEPGREGSGANVLTF	TGTGCGACTGAACCAGGCAGGGAAGGATCTGGGGCCAACGTCCTGACTTTC
-	TRBV29-1	TRBJ1-2	-	CSVEVSRELYGYTF	TGCAGCGTTGAAGTAAGTCGAGAGCTCTATGGCTACACCTTC
-	TRBV10-3	TRBJ1-2	-	CAISNGVSSTWGYTF	TGTGCCATCAGCAATGGGGTATCGAGTACCTGGGGCTACACCTTC
-	TRBV20-1	TRBJ1-2	-	CSARGIQGVNYGYTF	TGCAGTGCTAGAGGCATTCAAGGGGTAAACTATGGCTACACCTTC
TRBD2	TRBV12-3/TRBV12-4	TRBJ2-3	-	CASSSGTSGTLGRADTQYF	TGTGCCAGCAGTTCCGGGACTAGCGGGACCCTGGGTCGTGCAGATACGCAGTATTTT
-	TRBV28	TRBJ1-4	-	CASTPGRLNEKLFF	TGTGCCAGCACTCCGGGACGTCTGAATGAAAAACTGTTTTTT
-	TRBV7-8	TRBJ2-2	-	CASSLRLANTGELFF	TGTGCCAGCAGCTTAAGACTAGCGAACACCGGGGAGCTGTTTTTT
-	TRBV6-5	TRBJ1-2	-	CASSYGWRGGAYGYTF	TGTGCCAGCAGTTACGGGTGGCGTGGAGGGGCCTATGGCTACACCTTC
TRBD1	TRBV25-1	TRBJ1-2	-	CASSMGGGGGYTF	TGTGCCAGCAGTATGGGAGGGGGCGGCGGCTACACCTTC
TRBD2	TRBV7-3	TRBJ2-1	-	CASSFGGGVDEQFF	TGTGCCAGCAGCTTCGGGGGAGGGGTTGATGAGCAGTTCTTC